Presented here are 27 T cell receptor beta chains from one specimen sequenced in a study of control samples from healthy donors and cancer patients. Sequencing used immunoSEQ multiplex PCR; TCRdb keeps in-frame clones, though not all of them. The sample holds under 200,000 clones, roughly 94% seen once. The sequenced sample consisted of blood. These TCRs come from a woman between 35 and 50 years old in good health.

The rearrangement uses TRBV4-3 and TRBJ1-2; 9 bases match TRBD1. With V trimmed by 2 bases and J by 8 bases, 9 bases remained unmatched. CDR1 and CDR2 from the germline V gene are LGHNA and YSLEER. The CDR3 is 15 amino acids. CDR3 coding DNA: TGCGCCAGCAGCCAAACCTCCGGGACAGGGTTCGGCTACACCTTC. Translated: CASSQTSGTGFGYTF.

The genes are TRBV5-1 and TRBJ1-2; TRBD1 aligns across 8 bases. J lost 8 bases, V lost 3 bases, and 6 bases had no gene match. The CDR3 has 13 residues. From germline, CDR1 is SGHRS and CDR2 YFSETQ. As DNA, the CDR3 is TGCGCCAGCAGCTCGGGACAGGAAAGCGGCTACACCTTC. As protein: CASSSGQESGYTF.

This rearrangement joins TRBV18 to TRBJ1-1; tentatively, D is TRBD1 (6 bases). Germline V gene lookup returns CDR1 KGHSH and CDR2 LQKENI. Trimming took off 3 bases at V and 12 bases at J, with 17 bases between the two ends. CDR3 length: 13 residues. The CDR3 DNA sequence: TGTGCCAGCTCACCTCGAGAGGGACACCAATCTTTCTTT. As protein: CASSPREGHQSFF.

The chain is built from TRBV7-2 and TRBJ2-1, with 7 nucleotides matching TRBD2. The CDR3 runs 14 residues. CDR1 and CDR2 from the germline V gene are SGHTA and FQGNSA. V lost 0 bases, J lost 6 bases, and 2 bases stayed unmatched. The CDR3 DNA follows: TGTGCCAGCAGCTTAGCGTGGACTAGCAATGAGCAGTTCTTC. Its translation is CASSLAWTSNEQFF. Full variable domain (remainder filled in from reference TRBV7-2 and TRBJ2-1): GAGVSQSPSNKVTEKGKDVELRCDPISGHTALYWYRQSLGQGLEFLIYFQGNSAPDKSGLPSDRFSAERTGGSVSTLTIQRTQQEDSAVYLCASSLAWTSNEQFFGPGTRLTVL.

CDR3 residues: CASRQDPETQYF. For the CDR3, the DNA is TGTGCCAGCAGACAAGACCCGGAGACCCAGTACTTC. This chain links TRBV11-2 with TRBJ2-5; D is unresolved. Trimming removed 6 bases at V and 5 bases at J, with 10 bases between. The CDR3 has 12 residues. Germline assignment: CDR1 SGHAT and CDR2 FQNNGV.

This chain connects TRBV12-5 to TRBJ1-5; D not certain. V gave up 3 bases and J gave up 2 bases, with 23 bases separating them. Per germline, CDR1 LGHNT and CDR2 FRNRAP. The CDR3 is made up of 19 amino acids. The CDR3 DNA reads TGTGCTAGTGGTTTTAACGCCGGGAGGAATATTTTGCGCAATCAGCCCCAGCATTTT. Amino acids: CASGFNAGRNILRNQPQHF.

The chain employs TRBV5-6 and TRBJ1-1; D might be TRBD1 (6 bases). The V end was cut by 3 bases, the J end by 7 bases, with 16 bases between. Germline V lookup: CDR1 SGHDT, CDR2 YYEEEE. The CDR3 extends over 14 amino acids. In DNA, the CDR3 is TGTGCCAGCAGCTCCCCGGGGGCGGTGGTTGAAGCTTTCTTT. Its translation is CASSSPGAVVEAFF.

The V call is TRBV19, the J call TRBJ1-6; 7 bases fit TRBD1. V lost 6 bases, J lost 7 bases, and 18 bases stayed unmatched. The germline CDR1 and CDR2 sequences are LNHDA and SQIVND (reference sequence). The CDR3 is 18 residues long. DNA for the CDR3: TGTGCCAGTAGCCTACACGCTAATTCCCGGGACAGAAATTCACCCCTCCACTTT. It translates to CASSLHANSRDRNSPLHF. The full variable domain, rest sourced from reference TRBV19 and TRBJ1-6, is DGGITQSPKYLFRKEGQNVTLSCEQNLNHDAMYWYRQDPGQGLRLIYYSQIVNDFQKGDIAEGYSVSREKKESFPLTVTSAQKNPTAFYLCASSLHANSRDRNSPLHFGNGTRLTVT.

The V call is TRBV5-1, the J call TRBJ1-1; D uncertain. The V gene's germline CDR1 is SGHRS and CDR2 YFSETQ. Trimming shortened V by 1 base and J by 0 bases, and 4 bases separated the two germline ends. CDR3 length: 13 residues. In nucleotides, the CDR3 is TGCGCCAGCAGCTTGCGCCTGAACACTGAAGCTTTCTTT. The encoded protein is CASSLRLNTEAFF.

The chain is built from TRBV5-1 and TRBJ1-2, with D tentatively TRBD1 (5 bases). Germline CDR1 and CDR2: SGHRS and YFSETQ. Trimming took 0 bases from V and 6 from J, leaving 9 bases between them. The CDR3 contains 13 residues. CDR3 in amino acids: CASSLEGSHGYTF. The CDR3 bases are TGCGCCAGCAGCTTGGAGGGGTCTCATGGCTACACCTTC.

The chain carries TRBV18 and TRBJ1-2, with a possible D match to TRBD1 (5 bases). The V gene lost 3 bases and the J gene lost 3 bases, with 20 bases spanning the gap. The CDR3 is 17 amino acids. Germline lookup yields CDR1 KGHSH and CDR2 LQKENI. The CDR3 here is CASSPSLDSRFYYGYTF. The CDR3, as DNA: TGTGCCAGCTCACCGTCCCTTGACAGCCGATTTTACTATGGCTACACCTTC.

This chain connects TRBV2 to TRBJ1-1; a possible D gene is TRBD1 (6 bases). The germline V gene has CDR1 SNHLY and CDR2 FYNNEI. The CDR3 covers 14 residues. Deletions cut 6 bases from V and 5 bases from J, with 16 bases between. CDR3 DNA: TGTGCCAGCAGCAACTTTCAGGGGAGTACTGAAGCTTTCTTT. Its protein product is CASSNFQGSTEAFF.

The chain has TRBV5-4 and TRBJ2-1; D is perhaps TRBD1 (5 bases). The CDR3 runs 12 residues. V lost 3 bases and J 9 bases, leaving 10 bases between the germline ends. Germline V gene lookup returns CDR1 SGHNT and CDR2 YYREEE (reference sequence). CDR3 sequence: CASSSDSPEQFF. CDR3 sequence (DNA): TGTGCCAGCAGCTCCGACAGTCCTGAGCAGTTCTTC.

The rearrangement links TRBV7-3 to TRBJ2-1; D could derive from TRBD1 or TRBD2 (6 bases each). The CDR3 spans 15 residues. Germline CDR1 SGHTA, CDR2 FQGTGA. V lost 5 bases, J lost 4 bases, and 15 bases lay in between. The CDR3 DNA sequence: TGTGCCAGCAGCCCCGGGGGCCAACTTTACAATGAGCAGTTCTTC. Translated: CASSPGGQLYNEQFF.

The CDR3 protein is CASSQPMGQAYF. The CDR3 nucleotides read TGCGCCAGCAGCCAGCCAATGGGACAGGCGTACTTC. The chain recombines TRBV4-1 with TRBJ2-5; 8 positions agree with TRBD1. This CDR3 contains 12 residues. Unmatched junction bases numbered 7, after V lost 3 bases and J lost 13 bases. Germline assignment: CDR1 MGHRA and CDR2 YSYEKL.

J is TRBJ1-5 and V is TRBV5-1; unclear D gene. CDR1 and CDR2 (germline): SGHRS, YFSETQ. The CDR3 length is 13 residues. Trimming cost V 0 bases and J 7 bases, with 8 bases left between them. CDR3 sequence reads: CASSLGRNQPQHF. The CDR3 region has the DNA TGCGCCAGCAGCTTGGGGAGGAACCAGCCCCAGCATTTT.

The chain is built from TRBV5-1 and TRBJ2-3; perhaps TRBD1 as D (6 bases). CDR3 length: 14 amino acids. V lost 4 bases, J lost 2 bases, and 11 bases lay in between. In germline, CDR1 is SGHRS, CDR2 YFSETQ. CDR3 coding DNA: TGCGCCAGCAGCCTCGGACAGAACACAGATACGCAGTATTTT. It is translated as CASSLGQNTDTQYF.

This clone was seen once. The CDR3 nucleotides are TGTGCCAGCAGTGGTTTGAACGAGCAGTACTTC. Residues: CASSGLNEQYF. The chain is built from TRBV2 and TRBJ2-7, with unresolved D. The CDR3 covers 11 residues. CDR1 and CDR2 from the germline V gene are SNHLY and FYNNEI. V gave up 4 bases and J gave up 5 bases, with 6 bases separating them.

The sample holds one count of this clone. The chain is built from TRBV7-9 and TRBJ2-1; no definite D call. Germline loops: CDR1 SEHNR, CDR2 FQNEAQ (reference sequence). The CDR3 contains 12 residues. V shed 1 base and J shed 13 bases, with 11 bases lying between them. The CDR3 DNA reads TGTGCCAGCAGCTTAGGATGGACCCGACAGTTCTTC. Translated, it gives CASSLGWTRQFF.

The rearrangement links TRBV27 to TRBJ2-1; D is possibly TRBD1 (6 bases). The CDR3 length is 13 residues. Germline loops: CDR1 MNHEY, CDR2 SMNVEV (reference sequence). Trimming left V 8 bases short and J 2 bases short, with 10 bases between. This chain's CDR3 is CASQGQAYNEQFF. CDR3 DNA: TGTGCCAGCCAGGGACAAGCCTACAATGAGCAGTTCTTC.

V gene TRBV19 combines with J gene TRBJ2-7; D unresolved. Germline CDR1 and CDR2: LNHDA and SQIVND (reference sequence). The CDR3 is 13 amino acids. The ends were cut back, 1 base at V and 2 bases at J, with 6 bases in the middle. CDR3 coding DNA: TGTGCCAGTAGTATAGGGAGCCCCTACGAGCAGTACTTC. This codes for CASSIGSPYEQYF.

The table lists this clone with a few counts. This rearrangement joins TRBV4-2 to TRBJ1-5, with unresolved D. The CDR3 contains 18 residues. The V end was cut by 0 bases, the J end by 2 bases, with 17 bases between. Germline V gives CDR1 LGHNA, CDR2 YNFKEQ. In DNA, the CDR3 is TGTGCCAGCAGCCAAGATGACTCTGGGCTCGAGGGCAATCAGCCCCAGCATTTT. It is translated as CASSQDDSGLEGNQPQHF.

The V and J genes are TRBV7-2 and TRBJ1-5, with D tentatively TRBD1 (5 bases). This CDR3 contains 18 residues. The V gene lost 2 bases and the J gene lost 2 bases, with 19 bases spanning the gap. Germline-derived CDR1 and CDR2 are SGHTA and FQGNSA. CDR3 coding DNA: TGTGCCAGCAGCTTAAACCCCCGCAGGGTTAGGGGCAATCAGCCCCAGCATTTT. The encoded protein is CASSLNPRRVRGNQPQHF.

V gene TRBV4-1 combines with J gene TRBJ2-5; D remains unclear. CDR3 size: 14 residues. Trimming removed 4 bases at V and 2 bases at J, with 11 bases between. CDR1 MGHRA and CDR2 YSYEKL come from the germline V gene. The CDR3: CASSPSGGQETQYF. CDR3 DNA: TGCGCCAGCAGCCCGTCCGGCGGACAAGAGACCCAGTACTTC.

The J gene is TRBJ1-2, the V gene TRBV13; TRBD1 aligns across 7 bases. Germline V lookup: CDR1 PRHDT, CDR2 FYEKMQ (reference sequence). Trimming cost V 1 base and J 5 bases; bases outside gene matches: 7. CDR3 length equals 15 residues. Written as DNA, the CDR3 is TGTGCCAGCAGCTTAGAGGGGGCGCAGCGATATGGCTACACCTTC. Translating gives CASSLEGAQRYGYTF.

The J gene is TRBJ2-2, the V gene TRBV5-1; D is unresolved. The germline gives CDR1 SGHRS, CDR2 YFSETQ. The CDR3 is made up of 15 amino acids. V was clipped by 2 bases and J by 0 bases, with 8 bases between them. The CDR3 loop reads CASSLAVANTGELFF. The DNA for the CDR3 is TGCGCCAGCAGCTTAGCAGTAGCGAACACCGGGGAGCTGTTTTTT.

The chain is built from TRBV7-9 and TRBJ2-7, with D tentatively TRBD1 (5 bases). Trimming pared 5 bases from V and 3 bases from J, leaving 8 bases between. Germline CDR1 reads SEHNR; CDR2 reads FQNEAQ (reference sequence). This CDR3 spans 12 amino acids. As DNA, the CDR3 is TGTGCCAGCAGCCATCAGGGCTACGAGCAGTACTTC. Translated, it gives CASSHQGYEQYF. The complete variable domain, with remaining parts taken from reference TRBV7-9 and TRBJ2-7, reads DTGVSQNPRHKITKRGQNVTFRCDPISEHNRLYWYRQTLGQGPEFLTYFQNEAQLEKSRLLSDRFSAERPKGSFSTLEIQRTEQGDSAMYLCASSHQGYEQYFGPGTRLTVT.